The rows below give T cell receptor beta chains drawn from one sample of a study of blood T cell repertoires in COVID-19. Repertoires were generated with immunoSEQ multiplex PCR, while TCRdb's copy carries only in-frame clones and drops some. The sample yields 150,000 to 170,000 clones, roughly 84% seen once. Material for sequencing was peripheral blood. The receptors here all came from a man between 60 and 75 years old with COVID-19, enrolled during active disease. Both conserved end residues are part of each CDR3. A D gene is named only where the DNA matches it firmly. The size of a clone is reported for some rows only, either as once, few or many, or as a class for expanded clones.

cdr3_length: 14; j_call: TRBJ2-1; v_call: TRBV6-5; clone_size: .; d_call: TRBD2; cdr3_aa: CASSRTSGAWGQFF; cdr3_nt: TGTGCCAGCAGCCGGACTAGCGGGGCCTGGGGGCAGTTCTTC
cdr3_length: 16; j_call: TRBJ2-6; v_call: TRBV3-1/TRBV3-2; clone_size: .; d_call: .; cdr3_aa: CASTKTASSGANVLTF; cdr3_nt: TGTGCCAGCACCAAGACAGCTTCCTCTGGGGCCAACGTCCTGACTTTC
cdr3_length: 19; j_call: TRBJ2-6; v_call: TRBV24-1; clone_size: .; d_call: TRBD1; cdr3_aa: CATSDPGTVFTSGANVLTF; cdr3_nt: TGTGCCACCAGTGACCCCGGGACAGTCTTTACCTCTGGGGCCAACGTCCTGACTTTC
cdr3_length: 13; j_call: TRBJ1-1; v_call: TRBV29-1; clone_size: once; d_call: .; cdr3_aa: CSVDRTGNTEAFF; cdr3_nt: TGCAGCGTTGACCGAACAGGGAACACTGAAGCTTTCTTT
cdr3_length: 13; j_call: TRBJ2-3; v_call: TRBV11-3; clone_size: .; d_call: .; cdr3_aa: CASRGVVTDTQYF; cdr3_nt: TGTGCCAGCAGAGGGGTAGTCACAGATACGCAGTATTTT
cdr3_length: 14; j_call: TRBJ1-2; v_call: TRBV28; clone_size: .; d_call: .; cdr3_aa: CASSSLPGMDGYTF; cdr3_nt: TGTGCCAGCAGTTCCTTACCAGGGATGGATGGCTACACCTTC
cdr3_length: 17; j_call: TRBJ1-6; v_call: TRBV5-1; clone_size: .; d_call: TRBD1; cdr3_aa: CASSPQGRDSYNSPLHF; cdr3_nt: TGCGCCAGCAGCCCACAAGGTCGGGACAGTTATAATTCACCCCTCCACTTT
cdr3_length: 12; j_call: TRBJ2-7; v_call: TRBV2; clone_size: .; d_call: .; cdr3_aa: CASSRLAYEQYF; cdr3_nt: TGTGCCAGCAGTCGACTGGCCTACGAGCAGTACTTC
cdr3_length: 16; j_call: TRBJ1-2; v_call: TRBV6-1; clone_size: few; d_call: .; cdr3_aa: CASSEVRRQGGYGYTF; cdr3_nt: TGTGCCAGCAGTGAAGTTAGGCGGCAGGGTGGCTATGGCTACACCTTC
cdr3_length: 15; j_call: TRBJ2-2; v_call: TRBV7-2; clone_size: .; d_call: TRBD2; cdr3_aa: CASSQTSAGAGELFF; cdr3_nt: TGTGCCAGCAGCCAAACTAGCGCCGGGGCCGGGGAGCTGTTTTTT
cdr3_length: 14; j_call: TRBJ2-7; v_call: TRBV7-2; clone_size: .; d_call: TRBD1; cdr3_aa: CASSLARDRGEQYF; cdr3_nt: TGTGCCAGCAGCTTAGCTCGGGACAGGGGCGAGCAGTACTTC
cdr3_length: 15; j_call: TRBJ1-2; v_call: TRBV6-5; clone_size: .; d_call: TRBD1; cdr3_aa: CASTRDRGRNYGYTF; cdr3_nt: TGTGCCAGCACTCGGGACAGGGGAAGGAACTATGGCTACACCTTC
cdr3_length: 13; j_call: TRBJ1-2; v_call: TRBV7-2; clone_size: .; d_call: .; cdr3_aa: CASSPGANYGYTF; cdr3_nt: TGTGCCAGCAGCCCGGGAGCTAACTATGGCTACACCTTC
cdr3_length: 15; j_call: TRBJ1-1; v_call: TRBV9; clone_size: .; d_call: .; cdr3_aa: CASSVVEGVGTEAFF; cdr3_nt: TGTGCCAGCAGCGTAGTTGAGGGGGTGGGCACTGAAGCTTTCTTT
cdr3_length: 15; j_call: TRBJ1-3; v_call: TRBV9; clone_size: .; d_call: .; cdr3_aa: CASSVEPVSGNTIYF; cdr3_nt: TGTGCCAGCAGCGTAGAGCCGGTCTCTGGAAACACCATATATTTT
cdr3_length: 13; j_call: TRBJ2-6; v_call: TRBV6-5; clone_size: .; d_call: .; cdr3_aa: CATYSSGANVLTF; cdr3_nt: TGTGCCACCTACAGCTCTGGGGCCAACGTCCTGACTTTC
cdr3_length: 17; j_call: TRBJ2-3; v_call: TRBV2; clone_size: .; d_call: .; cdr3_aa: CASSESAAGAIIDTQYF; cdr3_nt: TGTGCCAGCAGTGAATCTGCCGCGGGGGCCATAATAGATACGCAGTATTTT
cdr3_length: 14; j_call: TRBJ1-6; v_call: TRBV7-9; clone_size: .; d_call: TRBD1; cdr3_aa: CASSLATGNSPLHF; cdr3_nt: TGTGCCAGCAGCTTAGCGACAGGGAATTCACCCCTCCACTTT
cdr3_length: 15; j_call: TRBJ2-1; v_call: TRBV9; clone_size: once; d_call: .; cdr3_aa: CASSTDGSSYNEQFF; cdr3_nt: TGTGCCAGCAGCACCGACGGGAGCTCCTACAATGAGCAGTTCTTC
cdr3_length: 15; j_call: TRBJ2-7; v_call: TRBV6-5; clone_size: .; d_call: .; cdr3_aa: CASSRNTGFAYEQYF; cdr3_nt: TGTGCCAGCAGCCGGAACACAGGATTCGCCTACGAGCAGTACTTC
cdr3_length: 15; j_call: TRBJ1-3; v_call: TRBV4-3; clone_size: .; d_call: .; cdr3_aa: CASSQERSSGNTIYF; cdr3_nt: TGCGCCAGCAGCCAAGAGAGGAGCTCTGGAAACACCATATATTTT
cdr3_length: 12; j_call: TRBJ2-1; v_call: TRBV6-2/TRBV6-3; clone_size: .; d_call: .; cdr3_aa: CASSYSNDRIFF; cdr3_nt: TGTGCCAGCAGTTACTCGAATGACAGAATCTTCTTC
cdr3_length: 15; j_call: TRBJ1-3; v_call: TRBV18; clone_size: .; d_call: .; cdr3_aa: CASSPSADSGNTIYF; cdr3_nt: TGTGCCAGCTCACCGTCCGCAGACTCTGGAAACACCATATATTTT
cdr3_length: 14; j_call: TRBJ2-3; v_call: TRBV6-6; clone_size: .; d_call: .; cdr3_aa: CASSGQRATDTQYF; cdr3_nt: TGTGCCAGCAGTGGACAGAGGGCTACAGATACGCAGTATTTT
cdr3_length: 16; j_call: TRBJ1-5; v_call: TRBV19; clone_size: few; d_call: .; cdr3_aa: CASSIVRILSNQPQHF; cdr3_nt: TGTGCCAGTAGTATAGTGAGGATCCTAAGCAATCAGCCCCAGCATTTT
cdr3_length: 12; j_call: TRBJ1-2; v_call: TRBV6-5; clone_size: .; d_call: .; cdr3_aa: CAIYRVAYGYTF; cdr3_nt: TGTGCCATCTACAGGGTCGCCTATGGCTACACCTTC
cdr3_length: 16; j_call: TRBJ2-7; v_call: TRBV7-2; clone_size: .; d_call: .; cdr3_aa: CASTATSAGASYEQYF; cdr3_nt: TGTGCCAGCACCGCTACCAGCGCCGGTGCCTCCTACGAGCAGTACTTC
cdr3_length: 13; j_call: TRBJ1-3; v_call: TRBV3-1/TRBV3-2; clone_size: .; d_call: .; cdr3_aa: CASSQGNGLTIYF; cdr3_nt: TGTGCCAGCAGCCAAGGTAACGGACTCACCATATATTTT
cdr3_length: 13; j_call: TRBJ1-1; v_call: TRBV29-1; clone_size: .; d_call: TRBD1; cdr3_aa: CSVRPGGSTEAFF; cdr3_nt: TGCAGCGTGAGGCCAGGGGGTAGCACTGAAGCTTTCTTT